This TCR beta chain was sequenced in a study of CD8+ T cells in alopecia areata. This CDR3 is 16 amino acids long. With 2 bases removed from V and 8 bases from J, the gap between germline ends came to 19 bases. CDR1 is MNHEY and CDR2 is SVGAGI in the germline V gene. This clone has more than one count but fewer than ten. Sequencing used cDNA as its template, made by extracting RNA and reverse transcribing it. Some clones are missing from TCRdb's copy, which holds only in-frame ones; the method was immunoSEQ multiplex PCR. The profile covers hundreds of thousands of clones, with approximately 52% appearing a single time and under 0.5% taken by the ten largest.

Sequences were derived from CD4+ T cells sorted from blood, sampled at week 0. The sequence was collected from a human donor with alopecia areata. This chain uses TRBV6-5 with TRBJ2-1, with D possibly being TRBD1 or TRBD2 (6 bases each). The CDR3 sequence is CASSYLGGSRVHEQFF. The DNA of the CDR3 is TGTGCCAGCAGTTACCTGGGGGGCAGTCGGGTCCATGAGCAGTTCTTC.